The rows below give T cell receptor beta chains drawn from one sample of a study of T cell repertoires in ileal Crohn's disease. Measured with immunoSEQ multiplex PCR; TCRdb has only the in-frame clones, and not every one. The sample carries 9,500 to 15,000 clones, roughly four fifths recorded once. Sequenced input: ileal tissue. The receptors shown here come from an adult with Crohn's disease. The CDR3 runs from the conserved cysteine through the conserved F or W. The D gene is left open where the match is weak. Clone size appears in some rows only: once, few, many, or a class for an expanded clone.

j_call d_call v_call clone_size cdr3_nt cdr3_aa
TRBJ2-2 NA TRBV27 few TGTGCCAGCACGGAGGGTTTGTCTAATTCCGGGGAGCTGTTTTTT CASTEGLSNSGELFF
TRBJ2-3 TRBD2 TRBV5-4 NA TGTGCCAGCAGCCCCCGACTAGCGGGAGGTCCCGATACGCAGTATTTT CASSPRLAGGPDTQYF
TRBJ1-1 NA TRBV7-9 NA TGTGCCAGCAGCTTAGGGCGGGGCCCGGACACTGAAGCTTTCTTT CASSLGRGPDTEAFF
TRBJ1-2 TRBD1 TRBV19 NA TGTGCCAGTAGTTCCTCCGGGACAGGCCTCTATGGCTACACCTTC CASSSSGTGLYGYTF
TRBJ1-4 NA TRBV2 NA TGTGCCAGCATTTCGACAGCCTCAACTAATGAAAAACTGTTTTTT CASISTASTNEKLFF
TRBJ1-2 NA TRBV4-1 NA TGCGCCAGCAGCCAAGAGCCCAAACAGGGTCGGGCTGGCTACACCTTC CASSQEPKQGRAGYTF
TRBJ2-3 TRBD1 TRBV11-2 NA TGTGCCAGCAGCAAGACAGGGGGCGCCGGAGATACGCAGTATTTT CASSKTGGAGDTQYF
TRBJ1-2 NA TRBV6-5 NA TGTGCCAGCAGTTACACAGGAGCAGGCTATGGCTACACCTTC CASSYTGAGYGYTF
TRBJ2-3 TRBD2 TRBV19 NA TGTGCCAGTAGTATGGAAGCGGGGGTCCAAGGTACGCAGTATTTT CASSMEAGVQGTQYF
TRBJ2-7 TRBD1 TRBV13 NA TGTGCCAGCAGCTTACGGGACAGCTCCTACGAGCAGTACTTC CASSLRDSSYEQYF
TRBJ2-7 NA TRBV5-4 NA TGTGCCAGCAGCTTCCCGTTGGACAGCCACTACGAGCAGTACTTC CASSFPLDSHYEQYF
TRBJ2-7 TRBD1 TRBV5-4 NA TGTGCCAGCAGCTCCGGACAGGGGGACTACTACGAGCAGTACTTC CASSSGQGDYYEQYF
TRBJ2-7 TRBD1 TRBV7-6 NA TGTGCCAGCAGCTTAGGTGACAGGGTCCACGAGCAGTACTTC CASSLGDRVHEQYF
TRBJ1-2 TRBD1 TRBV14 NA TGTGCCAGCAGCCAAGGAGGACAGGCAGCTAACTATGGCTACACCTTC CASSQGGQAANYGYTF
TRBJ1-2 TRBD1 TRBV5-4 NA TGTGCCAGCAGCTTATCGGCCGGGACAGGGGTCTCCTATGGCTACACCTTC CASSLSAGTGVSYGYTF
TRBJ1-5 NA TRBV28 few TGTGCCAGCAGTCGCGGACAGAAAACTAGTGACTGGCAGCCCCAGCATTTT CASSRGQKTSDWQPQHF
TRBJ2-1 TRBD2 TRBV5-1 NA TGCGCCAGCAGCCTGAGTAAAGGGACTAGGGAAGGGCGGGAGCAGTTCTTC CASSLSKGTREGREQFF
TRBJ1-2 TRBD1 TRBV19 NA TGTGCCAGTAGAGACAGACAGGGAGGAAACTATGGCTACACCTTC CASRDRQGGNYGYTF
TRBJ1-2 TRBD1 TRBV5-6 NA TGTGCCAGCAGCTTGCGAGACAGGGGGTTTGGCTACACCTTC CASSLRDRGFGYTF
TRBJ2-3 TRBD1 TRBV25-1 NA TGTGCCAGCAGTGCGTTTAGGGGGCGAATGCAGTATTTT CASSAFRGRMQYF
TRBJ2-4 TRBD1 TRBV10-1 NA TGCGCCAGCAGTGCCGGACAGGGAAACATTCAGTACTTC CASSAGQGNIQYF
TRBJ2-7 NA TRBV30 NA TGTGCCTGGAGTACCACCCGGGGGATCTCCTACGAGCAGTACTTC CAWSTTRGISYEQYF
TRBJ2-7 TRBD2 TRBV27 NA TGTGCCAGCAGACCTCTAGCGGGGAGGTCCTACGAGCAGTACTTC CASRPLAGRSYEQYF
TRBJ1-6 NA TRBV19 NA TGTGCCAGTACCCCCTCCCGGGGGGCCTACAATTCACCCCTCCACTTT CASTPSRGAYNSPLHF
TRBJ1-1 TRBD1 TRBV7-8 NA TGTGCCAGCAGCTACCGACAGGGGAGGGAAGCTTTCTTT CASSYRQGREAFF
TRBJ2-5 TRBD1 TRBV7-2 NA TGTGCCAGCAAACAATGGACAGGGAACCAAGAGACCCAGTACTTC CASKQWTGNQETQYF
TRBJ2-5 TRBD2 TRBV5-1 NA TGCGCCAGCAGCTTGGCGGGAGGTCGCGGGGAGACCCAGTACTTC CASSLAGGRGETQYF
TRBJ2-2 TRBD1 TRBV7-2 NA TGTGCCAGCAGCTTCTTGGGACAGGGGTCAACCGGGGAGCTGTTTTTT CASSFLGQGSTGELFF
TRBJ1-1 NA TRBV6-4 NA TGTGCCAGCAGTGACTCGAGGACAGATGAAGCTTTCTTT CASSDSRTDEAFF
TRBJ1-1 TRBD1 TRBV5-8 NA TGTGCCAGCAGCCTAGACAGGGCGAACACTGAAGCTTTCTTT CASSLDRANTEAFF
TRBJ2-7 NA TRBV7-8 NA TGTGCCAGCAGCTTAGCGCCTAGCGTACTCTACGAGCAGTACTTC CASSLAPSVLYEQYF
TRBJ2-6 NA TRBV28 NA TGTGCCAGCAGCCTCAGGGGCCGATACTCTGGGGCCAACGTCCTGACTTTC CASSLRGRYSGANVLTF
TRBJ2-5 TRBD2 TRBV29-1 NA TGCAGCGTTTCTAGCGGGAGGCCCCCCCAGTACTTC CSVSSGRPPQYF
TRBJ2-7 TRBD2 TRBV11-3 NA TGTGCCAGCAGCTTTACTAGCGGCTATTCCTACGAGCAGTACTTC CASSFTSGYSYEQYF
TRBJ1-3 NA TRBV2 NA TGTGCCAGCAGCAAAGGGACAATTACATTCTCTGGAAACACCATATATTTT CASSKGTITFSGNTIYF
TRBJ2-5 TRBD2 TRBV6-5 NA TGTGCCAGCAGTTACAGCGGGGGGTGGGAGACCCAGTACTTC CASSYSGGWETQYF
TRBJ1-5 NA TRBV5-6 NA TGTGCCAGCAGCTTCCGACGGACTTTCAATCAGCCCCAGCATTTT CASSFRRTFNQPQHF
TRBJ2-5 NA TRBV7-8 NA TGTGCCAGCAGCTTGGGACTTAAAGAGACCCAGTACTTC CASSLGLKETQYF
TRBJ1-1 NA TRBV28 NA TGTGCCAGCAGTCTGACAGGGAACACTGAAGCTTTCTTT CASSLTGNTEAFF
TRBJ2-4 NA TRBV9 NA TGTGCCAGCAGCGTAGCGAAACAGGGTGGTCAAAACATTCAGTACTTC CASSVAKQGGQNIQYF
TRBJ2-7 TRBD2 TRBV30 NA TGTGCCTGGAGTAGGACCAGCGGGGGAGAGCAGTACTTC CAWSRTSGGEQYF